Detailed here is one T cell receptor beta chain. Trimming cost V 3 bases and J 5 bases; bases outside gene matches: 15. CDR3 length: 17 residues. In germline, CDR1 is MNHNS, CDR2 SASEGT. This specimen comes from a study of shared clonotypes between healthy human individuals. Original processing methods: There were no quality scores in the junction-only immunoSEQ sequences, so filtering differed. TCRdb's table, derived via immunoSEQ multiplex PCR, lists solely in-frame clones and lacks some. The D gene and trimming were derived from the DNA, and the V and J assignments and clone size from that table. The sample yields approximately 620,000 clones, less than 98% seen once.

This chain joins TRBV6-1 and TRBJ2-5, with 7 bases matching TRBD2. Sequencing used naive CD4+ T cells sorted from blood. Subset defined: CD45RA+ positively selected. The TCR was taken from a woman younger than 45 in good health. The CDR3 is CASSDFSGRGVLETQYF. The DNA for the CDR3 is TGTGCCAGCAGTGACTTCTCGGGACGGGGGGTCTTGGAGACCCAGTACTTC.